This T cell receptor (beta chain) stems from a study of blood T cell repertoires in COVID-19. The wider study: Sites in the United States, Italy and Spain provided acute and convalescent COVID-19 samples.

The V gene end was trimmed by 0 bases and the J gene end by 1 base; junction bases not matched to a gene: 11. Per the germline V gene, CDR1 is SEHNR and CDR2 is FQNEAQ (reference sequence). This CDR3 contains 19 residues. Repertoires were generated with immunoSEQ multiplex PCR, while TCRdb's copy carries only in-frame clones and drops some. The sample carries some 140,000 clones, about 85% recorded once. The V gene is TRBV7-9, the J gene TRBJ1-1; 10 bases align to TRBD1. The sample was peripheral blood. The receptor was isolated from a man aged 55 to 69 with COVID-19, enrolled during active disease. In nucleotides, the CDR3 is TGTGCCAGCAGCTTAGCGGACAGGGGGTTTGGTGGGGCGAACACTGAAGCTTTCTTT. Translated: CASSLADRGFGGANTEAFF. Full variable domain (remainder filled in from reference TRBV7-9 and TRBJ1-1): DTGVSQNPRHKITKRGQNVTFRCDPISEHNRLYWYRQTLGQGPEFLTYFQNEAQLEKSRLLSDRFSAERPKGSFSTLEIQRTEQGDSAMYLCASSLADRGFGGANTEAFFGQGTRLTVV.